This T cell receptor beta chain was sequenced in a study of shared clonotypes between healthy human individuals (TCRdb year 2020). The study in broad terms: The cohort included a few men and two women between 18 and 49 years of age. For each donor, CD4 naive and CD4 memory were each run on three plates, CD8 naive on two plates, and CD8 memory on one plate. To estimate repertoire size and how much clonotypes are shared between individuals, the study performed deep sequencing of blood TCR repertoires from a handful of healthy adults. To increase sequencing depth and limit assay-specific biases, different laboratories used diverse techniques to prepare libraries and sequence TCR repertoires. Per donor, leukapheresis produced somewhere between about 0.85 and 10 billion PBMCs.

The research as a whole found: Compared with non-shared clonotypes, clonotypes shared by all four sorted-subset donors had higher generation probabilities. Estimated clonotype richness was generally larger for naive than for memory subsets. Rarefaction of sorted-subset datasets indicated incomplete sequencing despite the large sequencing depth. Sampling was limited to blood, and TCR repertoires in tissue likely differ from TCR repertoires in blood. When a few donors were compared, the shared fraction of clonotypes was 5% to 6.5% for naive CD4, roughly 3.3% for naive CD8, more than 2% for memory CD4, and less than 0.45% for memory CD8. The small number of donors limited the genetic and exposure-history diversity represented. Pairwise subsampling led to the expectation that sequencing depth would affect the degree of clonotype sharing among donors.

Using the deep immunoSEQ assay, multiplex PCR amplified TCR CDR3 regions from genomic DNA. Extracted genomic DNA from each cell subset was distributed evenly across all wells of several immunoSEQ 96-well plates, and each plate was treated as a replicate. Each replicate PCR for sorted subsets received approximately 200 ng genomic DNA, equal to about 30,000 T cell genomes. Purified libraries were measured with a Qubit 3.0 fluorometer, size-checked on a Bioanalyzer 2100, and measured again with the KAPA Library Quantification kit. Each immunoSEQ 96-well plate was sequenced on its own single-read 150-cycle Illumina NextSeq 550 flow cell. The authors' analysis ran thus. Because the immunoSEQ output included only junctional sequences and no quality scores, the filtering could not be the same as the filtering used for full-length reads. Sequences were annotated with PyIR, a Python wrapper for IgBLAST v1.9, using IMGT germline references to assign V/J genes and CDR3. Reads with weak V/J assignments (E-value above 1e-6), missing CDR3, stop codons, out-of-frame junctions, or ambiguous translated residues were removed. V3J clonotypes were defined as sequences sharing the same inferred V gene, J gene, and CDR3 amino acid sequence. The percentage overlap between two repertoires was calculated by dividing the number of shared unique clonotypes by the size of the smaller repertoire. RTK rarefaction, the Chao1 estimator, and Recon v2.1 estimates of unobserved clonotypes were used to assess repertoire richness. Generation probabilities for all TCRbeta clonotypes obtained by the gDNA method from a handful of donors were computed using OLGA. Entries here come from immuneACCESS through TCRdb and include only in-frame sequences with V and J called. Some clones fail to appear in such tables; in the studies checked, an unresolved V gene covers under half of the shortfall, and the cause of the remainder is unknown. V and J calls and clone size are as listed in that table; D and trimming were resolved from the DNA. In all, the sample holds roughly 1 million clones, and 78% of those were seen once. About 0.52% of the sample is in the top ten clones.

A distance of 17 bases separates the germline ends of V and J, which lose 5 bases and 6 bases respectively. Its CDR3 holds 14 amino acids, cysteine through phenylalanine. The read is trimmed to its CDR3 DNA, 42 bases read in frame from base 1. Sequences SGHTA (CDR1) and FQGNSA (CDR2) are obtained from the germline V gene. Healthy HIV-negative adults with no recently reported acute infections or vaccinations were included as donors. All donors were Caucasian adults living in Nashville, Tennessee, USA. CD4+ T cells were enriched by magnetic negative selection; naive cells were then positively selected on CD45RA, and the negative fraction formed the memory subset. Blood was collected by leukapheresis, and PBMCs were isolated by Ficoll-Histopaque density gradient centrifugation and then cryopreserved in liquid nitrogen vapor phase. Purity and quantity of every magnetically sorted T cell population were checked by analytical flow cytometry. Genomic DNA was isolated from each sorted fraction and quantified by UV absorbance on a Nanodrop 2000c.

This clone occurred a few times. What antigen it recognizes has not been identified. No quality values exist for individual bases; no much larger clone is one base distant. Sequencing was done on a sample of memory CD4+ T cells from PBMCs. This sample's cell subset or site label indicates: CD45RA-negative fraction. The sequence is built from TRBV7-2 and TRBJ2-7; 6 matching bases give a weak D call of TRBD1. The origin of this receptor is a man younger than 35 in good health. Some clones in this sample may be carry-over from other donors' samples. Here is the DNA: TGTGCCAGCAGCCAACAAAACAGGGACGGCGAGCAGTACTTC. Its product reads: CASSQQNRDGEQYF.